This T cell receptor beta chain stems from a study of cytomegalovirus exposure and HLA in healthy donors. About this clone: Antigen unknown.

The study's findings and limits: The listing of 150 or so TCR beta chains classed them as cytomegalovirus-associated.

PCR used 60 Vbeta primers and 13 Jbeta primers. TCRdb's table, derived via immunoSEQ multiplex PCR, lists solely in-frame clones and lacks some. The profile shows roughly 140,000 clones, about three quarters of them singletons. The V end was cut by 3 bases, the J end by 4 bases, with 10 bases between. This CDR3 spans 14 amino acids. The V gene's germline CDR1 is MNHNS and CDR2 SASEGT. This sequence joins TRBV6-1 and TRBJ1-5; D unclear. The sequenced sample consisted of PBMCs. The sequence was collected from a woman aged 25 to 45 in good health and CMV-seronegative. CDR3 nucleotides: TGTGCCAGCAGTGATAGACGGGTGAATCAGCCCCAGCATTTT. Translation gives CASSDRRVNQPQHF.